This T cell receptor (beta chain) derives from a study of blood T cell repertoires in COVID-19. The overall study: Samples came from the United States, Italy and Spain, spanning acute and convalescent COVID-19.

Original analysis: Amplification of reference gene primers provided the estimated nucleated cell counts. Method: immunoSEQ multiplex PCR; TCRdb's copy keeps in-frame clones and lacks some. V, J and clone size were drawn from that table, and D and trimming were deduced from the DNA. The table lists around 120,000 clones, over 75% of them singletons. With 5 bases clipped from V and 2 bases from J, the junction kept 15 bases outside the gene matches. The CDR3 is made up of 20 amino acids. Looked up from germline, CDR1 is SGHVS and CDR2 is FQNEAQ. This clone is a singleton in its sample. This TCR was sampled from a woman of 80 years or more with acute or convalescent COVID-19. Sequencing was performed on peripheral blood. The chain links TRBV7-8 to TRBJ2-3; 14 bases are shared with TRBD2. This CDR3 is CASSPHRTSGGRVFTDTQYF. For the CDR3, the DNA is TGTGCCAGCAGCCCCCATAGGACTAGCGGGGGGCGGGTATTCACAGATACGCAGTATTTT.